Listed below are T cell receptor beta chains from one sample, sequenced in a study of blood T cells in healthy people across ages. TCRdb fed the 5' RACE reads into MiXCR, producing one record per CDR3 protein. The data hold roughly 1,100,000 distinct CDR3 sequences, with less than 25% observed a single time. These same records also appear under a second study, on T cells of mothers and their children.

Sequenced input: blood. The source is a girl aged 2 to 9 in good health. Both conserved end residues are part of each CDR3. The D gene is left open where the match is weak. Only some rows state a clone size, as once, few, many or a class for expanded clones.

d_call: -
j_call: TRBJ1-2
clone_size: -
v_call: TRBV29-1
cdr3_aa: CSVEKRGYGSTF
cdr3_nt: TGCAGCGTTGAAAAACGGGGCTATGGCTCCACCTTC

d_call: -
j_call: TRBJ2-5
clone_size: few
v_call: TRBV7-2
cdr3_aa: CASSLDPYQVQETQYF
cdr3_nt: TGTGCCAGCAGCTTAGATCCTTACCAAGTACAAGAGACCCAGTACTTC

d_call: -
j_call: TRBJ1-1
clone_size: -
v_call: TRBV7-9
cdr3_aa: CASSRGWDWPAEAFF
cdr3_nt: TGTGCCAGCTCCCGGGGATGGGATTGGCCCGCTGAAGCTTTCTTT

d_call: -
j_call: TRBJ2-1
clone_size: -
v_call: TRBV20-1
cdr3_aa: CSAREGIGVNEQFF
cdr3_nt: TGCAGTGCTAGAGAGGGGATAGGTGTGAATGAGCAGTTCTTC

d_call: -
j_call: TRBJ2-5
clone_size: -
v_call: TRBV12-3/TRBV12-4
cdr3_aa: CASSYGTPQETQYF
cdr3_nt: TGTGCCAGCAGTTACGGGACTCCGCAAGAGACCCAGTACTTC

d_call: -
j_call: TRBJ2-7
clone_size: -
v_call: TRBV28
cdr3_aa: CASSRTSIGWGSYEQYF
cdr3_nt: TGTGCCAGCAGTCGTACCTCGATTGGATGGGGTTCCTACGAGCAGTACTTC

d_call: -
j_call: TRBJ2-1
clone_size: -
v_call: TRBV4-3
cdr3_aa: CASSQDRLSYREQFF
cdr3_nt: TGCGCCAGCAGCCAAGATCGCTTAAGTTACAGGGAGCAGTTCTTC

d_call: -
j_call: TRBJ2-7
clone_size: few
v_call: TRBV28
cdr3_aa: CASSPGQSTPVFYEQYF
cdr3_nt: TGTGCCAGCAGTCCCGGACAGAGCACTCCAGTTTTTTACGAGCAGTACTTC

d_call: -
j_call: TRBJ2-5
clone_size: once
v_call: TRBV25-1
cdr3_aa: CASSEYGNQETQYF
cdr3_nt: TGTGCCAGCAGTGAATACGGGAACCAAGAGACCCAGTACTTC

d_call: -
j_call: TRBJ1-5
clone_size: -
v_call: TRBV4-1
cdr3_aa: CASSQEWRVRNQPQHF
cdr3_nt: TGCGCCAGCAGCCAAGAGTGGAGGGTGCGCAATCAGCCCCAGCATTTT

d_call: -
j_call: TRBJ1-1
clone_size: -
v_call: TRBV5-6
cdr3_aa: CASTFSPINTEAFF
cdr3_nt: TGTGCCAGCACCTTCTCTCCAATCAACACTGAAGCTTTCTTT

d_call: -
j_call: TRBJ2-7
clone_size: once
v_call: TRBV6-6
cdr3_aa: CASSYSGGTNF
cdr3_nt: TGTGCCAGCAGTTACTCAGGGGGGACCAACTTC

d_call: -
j_call: TRBJ1-3
clone_size: -
v_call: TRBV11-1
cdr3_aa: CASSPTDSGNTIYF
cdr3_nt: TGTGCCAGCAGCCCGACGGACTCTGGAAACACCATATATTTT

d_call: -
j_call: TRBJ2-5
clone_size: -
v_call: TRBV27
cdr3_aa: CASLDDRRETQYF
cdr3_nt: TGTGCCAGCCTCGATGATAGGAGGGAGACCCAGTACTTC

d_call: -
j_call: TRBJ2-1
clone_size: -
v_call: TRBV29-1
cdr3_aa: CSVKAGLSYNEQFF
cdr3_nt: TGCAGCGTTAAAGCGGGCCTCTCCTACAATGAGCAGTTCTTC

d_call: TRBD1
j_call: TRBJ1-2
clone_size: -
v_call: TRBV4-3
cdr3_aa: CASSQAGTGTRLGYTF
cdr3_nt: TGCGCCAGCAGCCAAGCGGGGACAGGGACCCGCCTAGGCTACACCTTC

d_call: -
j_call: TRBJ2-3
clone_size: -
v_call: TRBV7-2
cdr3_aa: CASSLVYTDTDTQYF
cdr3_nt: TGTGCCAGCAGCTTAGTCTACACTGACACAGATACGCAGTATTTT

d_call: -
j_call: TRBJ2-6
clone_size: few
v_call: TRBV19
cdr3_aa: CASSPTKGSSGANVLTF
cdr3_nt: TGTGCCAGTAGCCCAACGAAAGGGAGCTCTGGGGCCAACGTCCTGACTTTC

d_call: TRBD1
j_call: TRBJ1-3
clone_size: -
v_call: TRBV28
cdr3_aa: CASSLRTGLRNTIYF
cdr3_nt: TGTGCCAGCAGTTTAAGGACAGGGCTGAGAAACACCATATATTTT

d_call: -
j_call: TRBJ2-2
clone_size: few
v_call: TRBV5-1
cdr3_aa: CASRQDTGELFF
cdr3_nt: TGCGCCAGCAGACAGGACACCGGGGAGCTGTTTTTT

d_call: -
j_call: TRBJ2-7
clone_size: -
v_call: TRBV10-3
cdr3_aa: CAISDGDLHYEQYF
cdr3_nt: TGTGCCATCAGTGATGGGGACCTCCACTACGAGCAGTACTTC

d_call: TRBD2
j_call: TRBJ2-3
clone_size: few
v_call: TRBV15
cdr3_aa: CATDPSGDSTDTQYF
cdr3_nt: TGTGCCACCGATCCAAGCGGGGATAGCACAGATACGCAGTATTTT

d_call: -
j_call: TRBJ2-1
clone_size: -
v_call: TRBV7-9
cdr3_aa: CASSLASNGSSYNEQFF
cdr3_nt: TGTGCCAGCAGCTTAGCGTCTAACGGGAGCTCCTACAATGAGCAGTTCTTC

d_call: -
j_call: TRBJ1-4
clone_size: -
v_call: TRBV29-1
cdr3_aa: CSVEERGSFFF
cdr3_nt: TGCAGCGTTGAAGAGAGAGGGTCTTTCTTTTTT

d_call: -
j_call: TRBJ2-1
clone_size: few
v_call: TRBV11-2
cdr3_aa: CASSLDGKEHQQFF
cdr3_nt: TGTGCCAGCAGCTTAGACGGTAAGGAACATCAGCAGTTCTTC

d_call: TRBD2
j_call: TRBJ2-7
clone_size: -
v_call: TRBV20-1
cdr3_aa: CSARSGSAYEQYF
cdr3_nt: TGCAGTGCTCGTAGCGGGAGTGCCTACGAGCAGTACTTC

d_call: -
j_call: TRBJ1-2
clone_size: -
v_call: TRBV29-1
cdr3_aa: CSVDRAVSNYGYTF
cdr3_nt: TGCAGCGTTGACAGGGCAGTCTCTAACTATGGCTACACCTTC

d_call: TRBD2
j_call: TRBJ2-5
clone_size: -
v_call: TRBV12-3/TRBV12-4
cdr3_aa: CASSLGLAGGSVETQYF
cdr3_nt: TGTGCCAGCAGTTTAGGCCTAGCGGGGGGAAGTGTGGAGACCCAGTACTTC

d_call: -
j_call: TRBJ1-2
clone_size: -
v_call: TRBV7-2
cdr3_aa: CASSLVLDYGHTF
cdr3_nt: TGTGCCAGCAGCTTAGTACTGGACTATGGCCACACCTTC

d_call: -
j_call: TRBJ2-7
clone_size: few
v_call: TRBV7-2
cdr3_aa: CASSGEQVYHEQYF
cdr3_nt: TGTGCCAGCAGCGGCGAACAGGTCTACCACGAGCAGTACTTC

d_call: -
j_call: TRBJ2-5
clone_size: -
v_call: TRBV27
cdr3_aa: CASSLSMRLETQYF
cdr3_nt: TGTGCCAGCAGTTTATCGATGAGGTTAGAGACCCAGTACTTC

d_call: TRBD1
j_call: TRBJ2-5
clone_size: -
v_call: TRBV5-1
cdr3_aa: CASSSQGQGEETQYF
cdr3_nt: TGCGCCAGCAGCTCGCAGGGACAGGGGGAAGAGACCCAGTACTTC

d_call: -
j_call: TRBJ2-5
clone_size: few
v_call: TRBV15
cdr3_aa: CATSSGSRGFQETQYF
cdr3_nt: TGTGCCACCAGCAGTGGGTCTCGGGGCTTCCAAGAGACCCAGTACTTC

d_call: -
j_call: TRBJ2-2
clone_size: -
v_call: TRBV28
cdr3_aa: CASRASGFLSIRELFF
cdr3_nt: TGTGCCAGCAGAGCCTCAGGGTTCCTTAGTATTAGGGAGCTGTTTTTT

d_call: -
j_call: TRBJ2-7
clone_size: few
v_call: TRBV25-1
cdr3_aa: CASSEEPGYEQYF
cdr3_nt: TGTGCCAGCAGTGAAGAGCCCGGTTACGAGCAGTACTTC

d_call: TRBD1
j_call: TRBJ2-4
clone_size: -
v_call: TRBV11-2
cdr3_aa: CASSLRPPVEGAIMRNIQYF
cdr3_nt: TGTGCCAGCAGCTTAAGGCCCCCAGTTGAGGGGGCGATAATGAGGAACATTCAGTACTTC

d_call: -
j_call: TRBJ1-4
clone_size: -
v_call: TRBV9
cdr3_aa: CASSPRPVPNEKLFF
cdr3_nt: TGTGCCAGCAGCCCCCGACCCGTTCCTAATGAAAAACTGTTTTTT

d_call: -
j_call: TRBJ1-1
clone_size: -
v_call: TRBV27
cdr3_aa: CASSLWAPGVGNTEAFF
cdr3_nt: TGTGCCAGCAGTTTATGGGCCCCGGGGGTTGGTAATACTGAAGCTTTCTTT

d_call: -
j_call: TRBJ2-7
clone_size: few
v_call: TRBV7-8
cdr3_aa: CASSILYLAQIREQYF
cdr3_nt: TGTGCCAGCAGCATTTTATACCTAGCGCAGATCCGCGAGCAGTACTTC

d_call: -
j_call: TRBJ2-7
clone_size: -
v_call: TRBV3-1
cdr3_aa: CASSQSSSSGEQYF
cdr3_nt: TGTGCCAGCAGCCAAAGTTCTAGCTCCGGCGAGCAGTACTTC

d_call: -
j_call: TRBJ2-7
clone_size: -
v_call: TRBV7-6
cdr3_aa: CASSLGAPGDEQYF
cdr3_nt: TGTGCCAGCAGCTTAGGGGCCCCCGGGGACGAGCAGTACTTC

d_call: -
j_call: TRBJ2-7
clone_size: few
v_call: TRBV5-1
cdr3_aa: CASSGTAGTPTGEQYF
cdr3_nt: TGCGCCAGCAGTGGGACAGCGGGAACTCCCACGGGAGAGCAGTACTTC

d_call: TRBD1
j_call: TRBJ2-3
clone_size: few
v_call: TRBV14
cdr3_aa: CASSQEDRGNTQYF
cdr3_nt: TGTGCCAGCAGCCAAGAGGACAGGGGAAATACGCAGTATTTT

d_call: -
j_call: TRBJ2-1
clone_size: -
v_call: TRBV12-3/TRBV12-4
cdr3_aa: CASSVGLRVLEQFF
cdr3_nt: TGTGCCAGCAGTGTCGGACTGAGGGTGTTGGAGCAGTTCTTC

d_call: -
j_call: TRBJ2-5
clone_size: -
v_call: TRBV4-3
cdr3_aa: CASSQRDGSQETQYF
cdr3_nt: TGCGCCAGCAGCCAAAGGGACGGTTCTCAAGAGACCCAGTACTTC